The rows below give T cell receptor beta chains drawn from one sample of a study of blood T cells in healthy people across ages. TCRdb re-called the 5' RACE reads through MiXCR, storing one row per CDR3 protein. The data contain about 1,800,000 distinct CDR3 sequences, 28% of them singletons. The sequencing input was blood. The receptor set was obtained from a woman aged 25 to 39 in good health. Each CDR3 is given with its conserved first and last residue. The D gene is left open where the match is weak. Size is omitted from some rows. Given values are once, few, many or a class for expanded clones.

d_gene	v_gene	abundance	j_gene	CDR3nt	CDR3aa
-	TRBV5-6	-	TRBJ2-2	TGTGCCAGCAGCTTGCGGGGCCAGCGCACCGGGGAGCTGTTTTTT	CASSLRGQRTGELFF
-	TRBV4-2	-	TRBJ2-1	TGTGCCAGCAGCCAACCGGGACTGAGCTCCTACAATGAGCAGTTCTTC	CASSQPGLSSYNEQFF
-	TRBV5-1	-	TRBJ1-2	TGCGCCAGCAGCTTTGACGGGCCTGATGGCTACACCTTC	CASSFDGPDGYTF
-	TRBV20-1	few	TRBJ1-2	TGCAGTGCTACCGCCGGTGGGTCAGGGGCGGCGTATGGCTACACCTTC	CSATAGGSGAAYGYTF
-	TRBV12-3/TRBV12-4	few	TRBJ2-1	TGTGCCAGCCTGTGGGGGAACCACAATGAGCAGTTCTTC	CASLWGNHNEQFF
-	TRBV28	few	TRBJ2-1	TGTGCCAGCAGTCCTCTCGCATTGGCCTGGGATGAGCAGTTCTTC	CASSPLALAWDEQFF
-	TRBV2	-	TRBJ2-3	TGTGCCAGCAACTCCCAGCGCACAGATACGCAGTATTTT	CASNSQRTDTQYF
-	TRBV10-3	-	TRBJ2-4	TGTGCTATCAGTGTAGAGGGAGCGAACAATGAGCAGTACTTC	CAISVEGANNEQYF
TRBD2	TRBV14	few	TRBJ2-5	TGTGCCAGCAGCCGGCGGGAGACGGTGGAGACCCAGTACTTC	CASSRRETVETQYF
TRBD2	TRBV9	-	TRBJ2-5	TGTGCCAGCAGCGTCCCTATAGCGGGGGAAGACACGTACCAAGAGACCCAGTACTTC	CASSVPIAGEDTYQETQYF
-	TRBV7-2	few	TRBJ2-5	TGTGCCAGCAGCTTCAAGCGAGAGACCCAGTACTTC	CASSFKRETQYF
-	TRBV3-1	-	TRBJ2-5	TGTGCCAGCAGCCAACTTTACGGGCTTGAGACCCAGTACTTC	CASSQLYGLETQYF
-	TRBV18	-	TRBJ2-5	TGTGCCAGCTCCTCGGGATACGAGCAAGAGACCCAGTACTTC	CASSSGYEQETQYF
TRBD1	TRBV12-3/TRBV12-4	-	TRBJ2-5	TGTGCCAGCAGTCCGGGGACAGGCCCCCACGCCCAGTACTTC	CASSPGTGPHAQYF
TRBD2	TRBV11-2	-	TRBJ2-5	TGTGCCAGCAGCTACACCACTAGCGGGGGGCTTAATGAGCAGTACTTC	CASSYTTSGGLNEQYF
-	TRBV5-1	-	TRBJ2-5	TGCGCCAGCAGCTTGGCCGCCGACACCCAAGAGACCCAGTACTTC	CASSLAADTQETQYF
-	TRBV7-7	-	TRBJ2-3	TGTGCCAGCAGCTCAGACAGCGACCTTATGTCCACGCAGTATTTT	CASSSDSDLMSTQYF
-	TRBV7-9	few	TRBJ1-1	TGTGCCAGCAGCTTAGCGGGTTCTGAGCGGGCTTTCTTT	CASSLAGSERAFF
-	TRBV7-2	few	TRBJ2-3	TGTGCCAGCACTCCCGGGGGTGAAGCTTATACGCAGTATTTT	CASTPGGEAYTQYF
TRBD1	TRBV7-2	many	TRBJ1-5	TGTGCCAGCAGCCCTTTCGGGGGACAGGGCATATATAGCAATCAGCCCCAGCATTTT	CASSPFGGQGIYSNQPQHF
TRBD1	TRBV12-3/TRBV12-4	-	TRBJ2-3	TGTGCCAGCAGCACCCCCGAGACAGGGTTTGGAGATACGCAGTATTTT	CASSTPETGFGDTQYF
TRBD2	TRBV7-2	-	TRBJ2-5	TGTGCCAGCAGTTCACTAGCGGGAGTTTTCGAGACCCAGTACTTC	CASSSLAGVFETQYF
-	TRBV29-1	many	TRBJ1-4	TGCAGCGTTGAATCGGGGAATGAGGAAAAACTGTTTTTT	CSVESGNEEKLFF
TRBD1	TRBV5-5	few	TRBJ1-1	TGTGCCAGCAGCCCCGGGACAGGACCGAACACTGAAGCTTTCTTT	CASSPGTGPNTEAFF
TRBD2	TRBV3-1	few	TRBJ2-1	TGTGCCAGCAGCCAAGAGAGGACTAGCGGGACCTTCAATGAGCAGTTCTTC	CASSQERTSGTFNEQFF
TRBD1	TRBV9	many	TRBJ1-4	TGTGCCAGCAGCCCGCGGGACAGTCCTATGGAAAAACTGTTTTTT	CASSPRDSPMEKLFF